Here is one TCR beta chain with its context. The data were obtained in a study of blood T cell repertoires in COVID-19. Looking at the study overall: Samples came from the United States, Italy and Spain, spanning acute and convalescent COVID-19.

The length of the CDR3 is 14 residues. Trimming cost V 1 base and J 5 bases, with 11 bases left between them. Germline V gene lookup returns CDR1 SEHNR and CDR2 FQNEAQ (reference sequence). Original processing notes: Amplification with reference gene primers provided the estimates of nucleated cell counts. The data were produced by immunoSEQ multiplex PCR, yet TCRdb's version contains in-frame clones alone and is incomplete. The DNA was the basis for D and trimming; V, J and clone size are from that table. The sample has 150,000 to 200,000 clones, approximately 80% seen once; the top ten hold around 8.4%.

Sequenced input: peripheral blood. The rearrangement uses TRBV7-9 and TRBJ2-5, with D unresolved. This TCR derives from a woman older than 75 with active or convalescent COVID-19. The CDR3 loop reads CASSLGPEVETQYF. The CDR3 nucleotides are TGTGCCAGCAGCTTAGGGCCCGAGGTTGAGACCCAGTACTTC.